The 30 T cell receptor beta chains below all came from one sample that was sequenced in a study of shared clonotypes between healthy human individuals. Assay: immunoSEQ multiplex PCR; the TCRdb copy retains only in-frame clones and omits some. The table records hundreds of thousands of clones, around 77% of them present only once. The sequenced sample was PBMCs. The receptor source for this set is a woman between 40 and 50 years old in good health. Some clones in this sample may be carry-over from other donors' samples.

Points on this clone: One end of the junction varies from germline; a read error may be responsible. V usage is TRBV18 and J usage is TRBJ2-5, with D possibly being TRBD1 (6 bases). Germline lookup yields CDR1 KGHSH and CDR2 LQKENI. CDR3 length: 17 residues. CDR3 region: CASSPPRGQIKSGEFDF. DNA for the CDR3: TGTGCCAGCTCACCACCCAGGGGACAAATTAAATCTGGGGAATTTGACTTC. Supplemented by reference TRBV18 and TRBJ2-5, the full variable domain reads NAGVMQNPRHLVRRRGQEARLRCSPMKGHSHVYWYRQLPEEGLKFMVYLQKENIIDESGMPKERFSAEFPKEGPSILRIQQVVRGDSAAYFCASSPPRGQIKSGEFDFGPGTRLLVL.

V gene TRBV5-1 combines with J gene TRBJ2-7, with D tentatively TRBD1 (8 bases). Trimming left V 9 bases short and J 6 bases short, with 25 bases between. The CDR3 totals 15 residues. The germline V gene encodes CDR1 SGHRS and CDR2 YFSETQ. CDR3 sequence (DNA): TGCGCCACCCGGGGGAGCGGGACAGGTCGGGGCGAGCAGTACTTC. It specifies CATRGSGTGRGEQYF.

This chain connects TRBV7-9 to TRBJ1-1, with 10 bases that match TRBD1. Per germline, CDR1 SEHNR and CDR2 FQNEAQ (reference sequence). V shed 5 bases, J shed 3 bases, and the junction held 9 bases outside the gene matches. This CDR3 has 16 amino acids. The CDR3 nucleotides read TGTGCCAGCAGCCCAAGACCGGGACAGGGGTACACTGAAGCTTTCTTT. Its translation: CASSPRPGQGYTEAFF.

This clone was observed a handful of times. Only one base separates this from a far larger clonotype, so it likely reflects a read error. Distinct nucleotide sequences in the sample also encode this CDR3. The J gene is TRBJ2-3, the V gene TRBV10-3; D may match TRBD1 or TRBD2 (5 bases each). Germline assignment: CDR1 ENHRY and CDR2 SYGVKD. Between the trimmed V and J ends, which lost 6 bases and 0 bases, there was a span of 7 bases. This CDR3 has 13 amino acids. The DNA of the CDR3 is TGTGCCATCAGCCGGGGCAGCACAGATACGCAGTATTTT. Translated, it gives CAISRGSTDTQYF.

This clone has ten or more counts. The identical CDR3 is also encoded by other nucleotide sequences in the sample. V is TRBV29-1 and J is TRBJ1-6, with TRBD1 identical over 7 bases. The V segment lost 6 bases and the J segment 13 bases; nucleotides outside the gene matches: 12. CDR3 length: 13 amino acids. Germline values: CDR1 SQVTM, CDR2 ANQGSEA. CDR3 protein: CSVRRDREAPLHF. In DNA form, the CDR3 reads TGCAGCGTCAGACGCGACAGGGAGGCCCCCCTCCACTTT.

A few counts support this clone. V is TRBV19 and J is TRBJ1-5; TRBD1 matches at 9 bases. The CDR3 runs to 14 residues. J was trimmed by 9 bases and V by 4 bases; bases with no gene match: 7. The germline CDR1 and CDR2 sequences are LNHDA and SQIVND (reference sequence). CDR3 DNA: TGTGCCAGTAGTAGTGGACAGGGGTTGCGGCCCCAGCATTTT. This gives the protein CASSSGQGLRPQHF.

To note about this clone: A much larger clone lies a single base off, so this may be a read error. V and J are TRBV30 and TRBJ2-7; 7 bases align to TRBD2. CDR1 GTSNPN and CDR2 SVGIG come from the germline V gene (reference sequence). J lost 2 bases, V lost 1 base, and 8 bases had no gene match. The CDR3 is 15 amino acids. The CDR3 nucleotides read TGTGCCTGGAGTGCGGCAGCGGGAAGGGCCTACGAGCAGTACTTC. Protein sequence: CAWSAAAGRAYEQYF.

This sequence joins TRBV10-3 and TRBJ1-4, with TRBD1 as a possible D gene (6 bases). The CDR3 is 15 residues long. In germline, CDR1 is ENHRY, CDR2 SYGVKD. V was cut by 0 bases and J by 3 bases, with 8 bases left in between. The CDR3 sequence is CAISESRGPNEKLFF. Here the CDR3 DNA reads TGTGCCATCAGTGAGTCCCGGGGGCCTAATGAAAAACTGTTTTTT.

The chain employs TRBV18 and TRBJ1-1; D gene unclear. Germline V gene sequence: CDR1 KGHSH, CDR2 LQKENI. V was pared by 3 bases and J by 7 bases, with 12 bases between. The CDR3 has 13 residues. The CDR3, as DNA: TGTGCCAGCTCACCCCAGGAAGAGGGTGAAGCTTTCTTT. Protein sequence: CASSPQEEGEAFF.

Comment on this clone: A far larger clone is one base from this, pointing to a likely read error. The identical CDR3 is also encoded by other nucleotide sequences in the sample. The CDR3 sequence is CASSHRDSRNQPQHF. The CDR3 DNA follows: TGCGCCAGCAGCCACCGGGACAGTCGCAATCAGCCCCAGCATTTT. The chain recombines TRBV4-1 with TRBJ1-5; 7 positions agree with TRBD1. J gave up 2 bases and V 3 bases, and 4 bases lay outside the gene matches. Per germline, CDR1 MGHRA and CDR2 YSYEKL. The CDR3 consists of 15 residues.

The chain employs TRBV19 and TRBJ2-7, with no clear D. V shed 6 bases and J shed 5 bases, with 8 bases lying between them. Per germline, CDR1 LNHDA and CDR2 SQIVND (reference sequence). The CDR3 contains 11 residues. The CDR3 is CASSHQNEQYF. The CDR3 DNA follows: TGTGCCAGTAGCCATCAGAACGAGCAGTACTTC.

The chain is built from TRBV5-1 and TRBJ2-2, with D possibly called TRBD1 or TRBD2 (5 bases each). The V end lost 1 base, the J end lost 7 bases, and 8 bases lay between the germline ends. CDR1 SGHRS and CDR2 YFSETQ come from the germline V gene. The CDR3 has 13 residues. The chain's CDR3 is CASSLWGNGELFF. CDR3 coding DNA: TGCGCCAGCAGCTTGTGGGGGAACGGGGAGCTGTTTTTT.

The rearrangement joins TRBV10-3 to TRBJ2-6; no definite D call. The CDR3 runs 14 residues. Per germline, CDR1 ENHRY and CDR2 SYGVKD. Trimming pared 7 bases from V and 0 bases from J, leaving 7 bases between. Written as DNA, the CDR3 is TGTGCCATCACCGGCAACTCTGGGGCCAACGTCCTGACTTTC. Protein product: CAITGNSGANVLTF.

The chain employs TRBV5-1 and TRBJ2-7; D is possibly TRBD2 (6 bases). Trimming removed 5 bases from V and 5 bases from J, with 17 bases in between. This CDR3 comprises 14 residues. The V gene's germline CDR1 is SGHRS and CDR2 YFSETQ. CDR3: CASRGDGGIHEQYF. The CDR3 DNA reads as TGCGCCAGCAGAGGGGATGGCGGGATCCACGAGCAGTACTTC.

At least ten counts were recorded for this clone. V gene TRBV30 combines with J gene TRBJ2-1; D unclear. In germline, CDR1 is GTSNPN, CDR2 SVGIG (reference sequence). The CDR3 spans 12 residues. Between the trimmed V and J ends, which lost 3 bases and 1 base, there was a span of 4 bases. CDR3 protein: CAWRISYNEQFF. CDR3 coding DNA: TGTGCCTGGAGGATTTCCTACAATGAGCAGTTCTTC. The full variable domain, with the rest looked up from reference TRBV30 and TRBJ2-1, is SQTIHQWPATLVQPVGSPLSLECTVEGTSNPNLYWYRQAAGRGLQLLFYSVGIGQISSEVPQNLSASRPQDRQFILSSKKLLLSDSGFYLCAWRISYNEQFFGPGTRLTVL.

The chain combines TRBV7-9 with TRBJ1-1, with 12 bases lining up with TRBD1. The CDR3 covers 16 residues. The junction had 9 bases not matched to a gene; V was cut back by 6 bases and J by 4 bases. The germline CDR1 and CDR2 sequences are SEHNR and FQNEAQ (reference sequence). CDR3 loop: CASRPGQGAFGTEAFF. The CDR3 DNA sequence: TGTGCCAGCAGGCCGGGACAGGGGGCCTTCGGCACTGAAGCTTTCTTT.

V gene TRBV6-5 combines with J gene TRBJ2-1, with D tentatively TRBD1 (5 bases). The CDR3 consists of 13 residues. Germline assignment: CDR1 MNHEY and CDR2 SVGAGI. V lost 5 bases, J lost 7 bases, and 12 bases lay in between. CDR3 in amino acids: CASSRDSMNEQFF. DNA for the CDR3: TGTGCCAGCAGTCGCGACAGTATGAATGAGCAGTTCTTC.

The chain combines TRBV7-3 with TRBJ2-5; the D gene could be TRBD1 or TRBD2 (5 bases each). The V end was cut by 3 bases, the J end by 4 bases, with 18 bases between. This CDR3 comprises 16 residues. Germline V CDR1 and CDR2: SGHTA, FQGTGA. CDR3 nucleotides: TGTGCCAGCAGCTTGACGGGACGCCGGAGGCGAGAGACCCAGTACTTC. Amino acids: CASSLTGRRRRETQYF.

On this clone: A read error is the likely source, as a far larger clone sits one nucleotide away. V and J are TRBV7-9 and TRBJ1-2; the D is unclear. The germline V gene has CDR1 SEHNR and CDR2 FQNEAQ (reference sequence). CDR3 length: 14 amino acids. The CDR3 sequence: CASRPDSEPYGFTF. The CDR3 nucleotides are TGTGCCAGCAGGCCGGACTCAGAACCTTATGGCTTCACCTTC.

The chain combines TRBV5-6 with TRBJ2-5; TRBD2 is a possible D gene (5 bases). V was cut by 5 bases and J by 2 bases, with 13 bases left in between. Germline V gene sequence: CDR1 SGHDT, CDR2 YYEEEE. The CDR3 is 14 amino acids. CDR3 sequence: CASSAIGEQETQYF. For the CDR3, the DNA is TGTGCCAGCAGTGCAATTGGGGAGCAAGAGACCCAGTACTTC.

The rearrangement joins TRBV7-2 to TRBJ2-7, with TRBD1 matching over 9 bases. The CDR3 is 12 residues long. Germline lookup yields CDR1 SGHTA and CDR2 FQGNSA. V was pared by 6 bases and J by 7 bases, with 4 bases of the junction left unmatched. The CDR3 nucleotides are TGTGCCAGCAGGGACAGGGGTCGGGAGCAGTACTTC. Translating it yields CASRDRGREQYF.

On this clone itself: This sequence is one base from a far larger clone and is likely a read error. Because it lacks the conserved phenylalanine or tryptophan at the end, this CDR3 is likely a read error. The chain links TRBV10-3 to TRBJ1-2, with D unresolved. Germline lookup yields CDR1 ENHRY and CDR2 SYGVKD. The length of the CDR3 is 14 residues. V was shortened by 0 bases and J by 5 bases, with 10 bases between the two germline ends. As DNA, the CDR3 is TGTGCCATCAGTGAGTCCGGACCGGCGTATGGCTACACCCTC. This translates into CAISESGPAYGYTL.

The chain carries TRBV25-1 and TRBJ1-4; D not certain. Germline V CDR1 and CDR2: MGHDK, SYGVNS. Trimming took off 8 bases at V and 8 bases at J, with 15 bases between the two ends. The length of the CDR3 is 13 residues. Here the CDR3 reads CASPDGRGEKLFF. The CDR3 bases are TGTGCCAGCCCTGACGGACGAGGCGAAAAACTGTTTTTT.

The chain uses TRBV5-1 and TRBJ1-1; D might be TRBD1 (5 bases). The CDR3 is 14 residues long. The V end was cut by 5 bases, the J end by 3 bases, with 14 bases between. The germline gives CDR1 SGHRS, CDR2 YFSETQ. The CDR3 bases are TGCGCCAGCAGAGAGGGGAGGCTTGACACTGAAGCTTTCTTT. This sequence encodes CASREGRLDTEAFF.

The V gene is TRBV5-1, the J gene TRBJ1-3; 8 bases align to TRBD1. Germline CDR1 is SGHRS and CDR2 is YFSETQ. V dropped 0 bases and J dropped 3; count of bases not matched to a gene: 5. The CDR3 is made up of 16 amino acids. CDR3 coding DNA: TGCGCCAGCAGCTTGGGGACAGGGCAGGTTGGAAACACCATATATTTT. It is translated as CASSLGTGQVGNTIYF.

Details on this clone: It may be a read error: a sequence one base away is much more abundant. In this CDR3 the conserved last residue, phenylalanine or tryptophan, is missing, so a read error is likely. The chain recombines TRBV6-1 with TRBJ2-7; D remains unclear. The CDR3 covers 15 residues. Germline loops: CDR1 MNHNS, CDR2 SASEGT. V was trimmed by 1 base and J by 0 bases, leaving 10 bases between them. CDR3 residues: CASSEEGISSYEQYL. The CDR3 DNA sequence: TGTGCCAGCAGTGAAGAGGGCATTTCCTCCTACGAGCAGTACCTC.

This clone was picked up many times. The chain carries TRBV2 and TRBJ1-1; D is perhaps TRBD1 (5 bases). The germline V gene encodes CDR1 SNHLY and CDR2 FYNNEI. V dropped 4 bases and J dropped 1 base, with 10 bases sitting between them. This CDR3 is 14 amino acids long. CDR3 coding DNA: TGTGCCAGCAGTGGGGTCGACAGGAACACTGAAGCTTTCTTT. This sequence encodes CASSGVDRNTEAFF.

The chain recombines TRBV7-9 with TRBJ2-3, with D possibly being TRBD1 or TRBD2 (5 bases each). V shed 1 base and J shed 1 base, with 18 bases lying between them. From germline, CDR1 is SEHNR and CDR2 FQNEAQ (reference sequence). This CDR3 is 18 amino acids long. The CDR3 bases are TGTGCCAGCAGCTTAGATCGTCCCCGGGGCTCCGGCACAGATACGCAGTATTTT. Amino acids: CASSLDRPRGSGTDTQYF.

The V and J genes are TRBV5-5 and TRBJ2-3; 14 nucleotides match TRBD2. Trimming at V came to 0 bases and at J to 5 bases, leaving 5 bases not matched to a gene. CDR3 length equals 17 residues. The germline V gene has CDR1 SGHKS and CDR2 YYEKEE (reference sequence). The chain's CDR3 is CASSLVGLAGAGDTQYF. As DNA, the CDR3 is TGTGCCAGCAGCTTGGTGGGACTAGCGGGAGCTGGAGATACGCAGTATTTT.

The V gene is TRBV5-1, the J gene TRBJ2-1, with 8 bases matching TRBD1. Losses at the gene ends were 2 bases for V and 9 bases for J; bases not matched to a gene: 7. Looked up from germline, CDR1 is SGHRS and CDR2 is YFSETQ. The CDR3 is 14 amino acids. This CDR3 is CASSLGQGEGEQFF. The CDR3 DNA is TGCGCCAGCAGCTTAGGACAGGGAGAGGGTGAGCAGTTCTTC.